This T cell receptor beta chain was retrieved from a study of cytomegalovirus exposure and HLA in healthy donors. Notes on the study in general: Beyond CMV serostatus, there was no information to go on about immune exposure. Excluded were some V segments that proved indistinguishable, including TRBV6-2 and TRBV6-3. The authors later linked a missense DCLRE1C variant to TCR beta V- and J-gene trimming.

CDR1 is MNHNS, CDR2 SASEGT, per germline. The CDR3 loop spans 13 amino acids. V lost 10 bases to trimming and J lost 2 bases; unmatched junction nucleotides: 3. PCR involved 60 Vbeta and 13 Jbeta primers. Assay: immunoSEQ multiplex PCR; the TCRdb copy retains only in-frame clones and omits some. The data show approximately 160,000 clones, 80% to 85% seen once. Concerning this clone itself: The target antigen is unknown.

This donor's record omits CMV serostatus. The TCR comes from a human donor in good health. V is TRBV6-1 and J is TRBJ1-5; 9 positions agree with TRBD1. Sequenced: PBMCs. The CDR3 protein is CATWDRGNQPQHF. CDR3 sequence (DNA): TGTGCCACCTGGGACAGGGGCAATCAGCCCCAGCATTTT.